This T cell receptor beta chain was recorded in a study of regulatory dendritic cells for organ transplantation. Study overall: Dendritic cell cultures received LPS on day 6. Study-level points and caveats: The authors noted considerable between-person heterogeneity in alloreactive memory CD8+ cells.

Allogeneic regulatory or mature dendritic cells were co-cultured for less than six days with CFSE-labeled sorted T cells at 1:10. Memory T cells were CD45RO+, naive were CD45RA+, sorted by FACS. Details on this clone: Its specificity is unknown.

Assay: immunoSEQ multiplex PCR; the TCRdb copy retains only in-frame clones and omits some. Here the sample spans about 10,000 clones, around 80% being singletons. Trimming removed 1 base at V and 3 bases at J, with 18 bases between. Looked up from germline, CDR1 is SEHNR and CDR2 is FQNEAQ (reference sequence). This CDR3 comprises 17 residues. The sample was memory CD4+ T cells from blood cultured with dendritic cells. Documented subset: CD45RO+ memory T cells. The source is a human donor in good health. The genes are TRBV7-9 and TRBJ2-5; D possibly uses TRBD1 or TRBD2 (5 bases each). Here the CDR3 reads CASSLEGGRGVKETQYF. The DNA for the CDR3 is TGTGCCAGCAGCTTAGAGGGTGGGAGAGGGGTCAAAGAGACCCAGTACTTC.